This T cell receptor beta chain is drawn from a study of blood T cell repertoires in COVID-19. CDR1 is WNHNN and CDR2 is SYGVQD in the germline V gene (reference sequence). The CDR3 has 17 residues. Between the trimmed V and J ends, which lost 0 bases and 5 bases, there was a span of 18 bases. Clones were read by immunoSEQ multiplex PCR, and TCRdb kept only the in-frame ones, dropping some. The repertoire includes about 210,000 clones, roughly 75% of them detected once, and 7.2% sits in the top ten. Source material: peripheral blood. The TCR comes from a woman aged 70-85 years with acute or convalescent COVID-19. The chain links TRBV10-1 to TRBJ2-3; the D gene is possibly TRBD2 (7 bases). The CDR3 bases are TGCGCCAGCAGTGAGTCCACCGGGGGGCCCTCCGTAGATACGCAGTATTTT. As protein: CASSESTGGPSVDTQYF.